The 29 T cell receptor beta chains given below trace back to one sample, sequenced in a study of OX40 agonist ivuxolimab in advanced cancers. Using immunoSEQ multiplex PCR, the repertoire was profiled, and TCRdb retains in-frame clones only, with some absent. There are more than 80,000 clones in the sample; around nine tenths occur only once, and about 1.5% lies in the top ten. The source was CD4+ or CD8+ T cells sorted from blood, collected in a trial of the OX40 agonist ivuxolimab. The receptors derive from an adult with an advanced solid tumor such as melanoma, head and neck, liver or kidney cancer.

This rearrangement joins TRBV10-1 to TRBJ2-3, with 12 positions matching TRBD2. Germline V lookup: CDR1 WNHNN, CDR2 SYGVQD (reference sequence). The V gene end was trimmed by 5 bases and the J gene end by 0 bases; junction bases not matched to a gene: 3. CDR3 length: 16 residues. In DNA form, the CDR3 reads TGCGCCAGCAGTACGACTAGCGGGGGTAGCACAGATACGCAGTATTTT. Its translation is CASSTTSGGSTDTQYF.

The chain links TRBV5-6 to TRBJ2-3, with a weak D call TRBD2 (5 bases). The CDR3 spans 12 residues. The germline CDR1 and CDR2 sequences are SGHDT and YYEEEE. Deletions cut 4 bases from V and 15 bases from J, with 18 bases between. The CDR3: CASSRGGVMQYF. The DNA for the CDR3 is TGTGCCAGCAGCCGGGGTGGTGTTATGCAATATTTT.

Turning to this clone: Other DNA sequences within the sample encode an identical CDR3. The gene calls are TRBV10-3 and TRBJ2-1; 13 nucleotides line up with TRBD2. Trimming took 6 bases from V and 5 from J; bases not matched to a gene: 1. Germline CDR1 reads ENHRY; CDR2 reads SYGVKD. The CDR3 consists of 14 residues. DNA of the CDR3: TGTGCCATCAGCGGGACTAGCGGGGACAATGAGCAGTTCTTC. This codes for CAISGTSGDNEQFF.

This chain uses TRBV9 with TRBJ1-1; D not certain. Germline V gene data show CDR1 as SGDLS and CDR2 as YYNGEE. This CDR3 region has 15 residues. The V end was cut by 4 bases, the J end by 10 bases, with 23 bases between. CDR3 sequence (DNA): TGTGCCAGCAGCCCCCCGGATGGCGGCCTCCTTTCAGCTTTCTTT. It translates to CASSPPDGGLLSAFF.

The V and J genes are TRBV2 and TRBJ1-1; TRBD1 aligns across 8 bases. Germline assignment: CDR1 SNHLY and CDR2 FYNNEI. CDR3 length: 15 amino acids. V lost 2 bases, J lost 5 bases, and 7 bases stayed unmatched. CDR3 residues: CASSEMTGVGTEAFF. CDR3 DNA: TGTGCCAGCAGTGAAATGACAGGGGTAGGGACTGAAGCTTTCTTT.

The chain is built from TRBV30 and TRBJ1-2; tentative D call: TRBD1 (5 bases). V was pared by 0 bases and J by 7 bases, with 15 bases between. The CDR3 consists of 14 residues. Germline CDR1 is GTSNPN and CDR2 is SVGIG (reference sequence). Written as DNA, the CDR3 is TGTGCCTGGAGTGTCAGGGATGGTCGTGGTGGCTACACCTTC. This encodes CAWSVRDGRGGYTF. Together with reference TRBV30 and TRBJ1-2, the CDR3 gives the full variable domain: SQTIHQWPATLVQPVGSPLSLECTVEGTSNPNLYWYRQAAGRGLQLLFYSVGIGQISSEVPQNLSASRPQDRQFILSSKKLLLSDSGFYLCAWSVRDGRGGYTFGSGTRLTVV.

The chain is built from TRBV9 and TRBJ2-7; 7 bases match TRBD1. The V segment lost 3 bases and the J segment 1 base; nucleotides outside the gene matches: 4. CDR1 is SGDLS, CDR2 YYNGEE, per germline. This CDR3 region has 14 residues. The CDR3 spells CASSARDSSYEQYF. CDR3 in DNA: TGTGCCAGCAGCGCCCGGGACAGTTCCTACGAGCAGTACTTC.

This chain joins TRBV25-1 and TRBJ2-3, with TRBD2 identical over 9 bases. CDR3 length: 15 residues. J lost 5 bases, V lost 2 bases, and 5 bases had no gene match. The germline CDR1 and CDR2 sequences are MGHDK and SYGVNS. As DNA, the CDR3 is TGTGCCAGCAGTGAAGCGGGAGGGCCGAGAGATACGCAGTATTTT. Its protein product is CASSEAGGPRDTQYF.

The chain links TRBV5-4 to TRBJ2-3; 8 positions agree with TRBD2. The CDR3 is 15 residues long. V was pared by 3 bases and J by 0 bases, with 3 bases of the junction left unmatched. Looked up from germline, CDR1 is SGHNT and CDR2 is YYREEE (reference sequence). CDR3 in DNA: TGTGCCAGCAGCTCGGGACTAGTGAGCACAGATACGCAGTATTTT. Translation gives CASSSGLVSTDTQYF.

The chain combines TRBV5-1 with TRBJ1-2; 7 bases fit TRBD1. Germline CDR1 is SGHRS and CDR2 is YFSETQ. This CDR3 comprises 15 residues. Trimming took 4 bases from V and 4 from J; bases not matched to a gene: 10. The CDR3 sequence is CASSPPDRFSYGYTF. DNA of the CDR3: TGCGCCAGCAGCCCACCGGACAGGTTTTCCTATGGCTACACCTTC. The complete variable domain, with remaining parts taken from reference TRBV5-1 and TRBJ1-2, reads KAGVTQTPRYLIKTRGQQVTLSCSPISGHRSVSWYQQTPGQGLQFLFEYFSETQRNKGNFPGRFSGRQFSNSRSEMNVSTLELGDSALYLCASSPPDRFSYGYTFGSGTRLTVV.

The CDR3 here is CASSPTSGVATQYF. The DNA of the CDR3 is TGTGCCAGCAGCCCGACTAGCGGGGTTGCGACCCAGTACTTC. This chain joins TRBV7-6 and TRBJ2-5; 11 bases fit TRBD2. This CDR3 has 14 residues. CDR1 SGHVS and CDR2 FNYEAQ come from the germline V gene. V lost 5 bases and J lost 7; bases outside the gene matches: 6.

The chain employs TRBV7-2 and TRBJ2-3, with D possibly matching TRBD2 (5 bases). Germline CDR1 reads SGHTA; CDR2 reads FQGNSA. Trimming stripped 5 bases from V and 6 bases from J, with 12 bases between. The CDR3 has 13 residues. This CDR3 reads CASSLQRRDTQYF. In DNA form, the CDR3 reads TGTGCCAGCAGCCTTCAGCGGAGGGATACGCAGTATTTT.

The genes are TRBV19 and TRBJ2-7, with D unclear. CDR1 is LNHDA and CDR2 is SQIVND in the germline V gene (reference sequence). V shed 3 bases and J shed 0 bases, with 9 bases lying between them. There are 14 residues in the CDR3. The chain's CDR3 is CASSIMPASYEQYF. For the CDR3, the DNA is TGTGCCAGTAGTATTATGCCAGCCTCCTACGAGCAGTACTTC.

The chain recombines TRBV19 with TRBJ1-5; 10 bases fit TRBD1. Germline values: CDR1 LNHDA, CDR2 SQIVND (reference sequence). V was pared by 6 bases and J by 1 base, with 3 bases of the junction left unmatched. This CDR3 comprises 15 residues. The chain's CDR3 is CASRLDRGSNQPQHF. CDR3 nucleotide sequence: TGTGCCAGTAGATTGGACAGGGGGAGCAATCAGCCCCAGCATTTT.

This rearrangement joins TRBV6-1 to TRBJ2-7; the match to TRBD2 covers 7 bases. The junction had 3 bases not matched to a gene; V was cut back by 8 bases and J by 2 bases. Germline CDR1 and CDR2: MNHNS and SASEGT. The CDR3 totals 12 residues. The CDR3 reads CASGTMAYEQYF. In DNA form, the CDR3 reads TGTGCCAGCGGGACTATGGCCTACGAGCAGTACTTC.

This chain connects TRBV10-1 to TRBJ2-3; perhaps TRBD1 as D (5 bases). CDR3 length equals 14 residues. Trimming cost V 0 bases and J 2 bases, with 6 bases left between them. Germline V lookup: CDR1 WNHNN, CDR2 SYGVQD (reference sequence). The DNA of the CDR3 is TGCGCCAGCAGTGAGTCCAGGGTCACAGATACGCAGTATTTT. Protein product: CASSESRVTDTQYF.

The chain joins TRBV5-1 to TRBJ1-1; 8 bases fit TRBD1. The CDR3 consists of 15 residues. Germline loops: CDR1 SGHRS, CDR2 YFSETQ. The J segment lost 0 bases and the V segment lost 3 bases, leaving 4 bases of the junction unmatched. In nucleotides, the CDR3 is TGCGCCAGCAGCTGGGGACAGGCCTTGAACACTGAAGCTTTCTTT. This gives the protein CASSWGQALNTEAFF. Looking up the rest from reference TRBV5-1 and TRBJ1-1 gives the full variable domain: KAGVTQTPRYLIKTRGQQVTLSCSPISGHRSVSWYQQTPGQGLQFLFEYFSETQRNKGNFPGRFSGRQFSNSRSEMNVSTLELGDSALYLCASSWGQALNTEAFFGQGTRLTVV.

The chain combines TRBV11-2 with TRBJ2-5; maybe TRBD1 (6 bases). The V gene's germline CDR1 is SGHAT and CDR2 FQNNGV. The CDR3 is 13 amino acids. V lost 5 bases to trimming and J lost 5 bases, with 12 bases between them. CDR3 loop: CASSLYRAETQYF. The CDR3 nucleotides read TGTGCCAGCAGCCTATACAGGGCGGAGACCCAGTACTTC.

This chain links TRBV2 with TRBJ2-1; TRBD2 aligns across 16 bases. The length of the CDR3 is 15 residues. Per the germline V gene, CDR1 is SNHLY and CDR2 is FYNNEI. The V segment lost 6 bases and the J segment 8 bases; nucleotides outside the gene matches: 4. The CDR3 loop reads CASRQGTSGGDEQFF. The CDR3 DNA reads TGTGCCAGCAGGCAGGGGACTAGCGGGGGGGATGAGCAGTTCTTC.

The gene calls are TRBV20-1 and TRBJ2-1; possibly TRBD1 for D (5 bases). V was cut by 4 bases and J by 8 bases, with 9 bases left in between. Per the germline V gene, CDR1 is DFQATT and CDR2 is SNEGSKA (reference sequence). This CDR3 comprises 11 residues. The CDR3 sequence is CSATGFDEQFF. Written as DNA, the CDR3 is TGCAGTGCTACAGGGTTTGATGAGCAGTTCTTC.

The chain combines TRBV5-6 with TRBJ1-6; possible D gene TRBD1, 5 bases. Germline V gene data show CDR1 as SGHDT and CDR2 as YYEEEE. Between the trimmed V and J ends, which lost 1 base and 7 bases, there was a span of 12 bases. This CDR3 spans 15 amino acids. The chain's CDR3 is CASSLSSGSNSPLHF. The CDR3, as DNA: TGTGCCAGCAGCTTGAGTTCAGGGAGCAATTCACCCCTCCACTTT.

This chain connects TRBV4-2 to TRBJ2-5, with 11 nucleotides matching TRBD2. CDR1 is LGHNA and CDR2 is YNFKEQ in the germline V gene. The V and J ends lost 0 bases and 13 bases, in that order; junction bases with no gene match: 13. This CDR3 has 16 residues. The CDR3 is CASSQEKDLLAGGVYF. CDR3 DNA: TGTGCCAGCAGCCAAGAAAAAGACCTCCTAGCGGGGGGCGTGTACTTC.

The table lists this clone with a count of one. The chain recombines TRBV5-1 with TRBJ2-6, with 8 bases aligning to TRBD2. V shed 1 base, J shed 2 bases, and the junction held 2 bases outside the gene matches. Germline lookup yields CDR1 SGHRS and CDR2 YFSETQ. The CDR3 runs to 16 residues. The CDR3 bases are TGCGCCAGCAGCTTGTCAGCGGGAGCTGGGGCCAACGTCCTGACTTTC. This translates into CASSLSAGAGANVLTF.

The V gene is TRBV2, the J gene TRBJ2-3; D unclear. Germline-derived CDR1 and CDR2 are SNHLY and FYNNEI. The CDR3 consists of 15 residues. The V and J ends lost 4 bases and 0 bases respectively, with 11 bases between them. CDR3 DNA sequence: TGTGCCAGCAGTGCGGAACGGCCTAGCACAGATACGCAGTATTTT. This codes for CASSAERPSTDTQYF.

This clone was found a few times. This rearrangement joins TRBV18 to TRBJ1-4; D is perhaps TRBD1 (6 bases). This CDR3 has 16 residues. In germline, CDR1 is KGHSH, CDR2 LQKENI. Trimming pared 5 bases from V and 4 bases from J, leaving 17 bases between. The DNA of the CDR3 is TGTGCCAGCTCAGCCAACAGGGCCCGGGATAATGAAAAACTGTTTTTT. Protein: CASSANRARDNEKLFF.

The chain uses TRBV5-1 and TRBJ2-5; D perhaps matches TRBD2 (6 bases). Trimming left V 3 bases short and J 0 bases short, with 12 bases between. Germline V gene lookup returns CDR1 SGHRS and CDR2 YFSETQ. This CDR3 is 15 amino acids long. CDR3 region: CASSSLTGDQETQYF. In DNA form, the CDR3 reads TGCGCCAGCAGCTCCCTGACGGGGGACCAAGAGACCCAGTACTTC.

The V and J genes are TRBV7-2 and TRBJ2-2, with 8 bases that match TRBD2. V trimming: 6 bases; J trimming: 3 bases; junction bases outside the gene matches: 18. The CDR3 loop spans 19 amino acids. The germline CDR1 and CDR2 sequences are SGHTA and FQGNSA. Written as DNA, the CDR3 is TGTGCCAGCAGTTTAAAGACCAGAACGGCGGGGGGCTACACCGGGGAGCTGTTTTTT. This gives the protein CASSLKTRTAGGYTGELFF.

The chain carries TRBV9 and TRBJ2-3; the match to TRBD2 covers 9 bases. The CDR3 spans 14 residues. Trimming cost V 0 bases and J 7 bases; bases outside gene matches: 3. Germline assignment: CDR1 SGDLS and CDR2 YYNGEE. The CDR3 region is CASSVGGGAYTQYF. DNA of the CDR3: TGTGCCAGCAGCGTAGGCGGGGGGGCGTATACGCAGTATTTT.

V is TRBV5-4 and J is TRBJ2-3; 7 positions agree with TRBD1. This CDR3 has 15 amino acids. Trimming at V came to 0 bases and at J to 1 base, leaving 2 bases not matched to a gene. CDR1 and CDR2 (germline): SGHNT, YYREEE (reference sequence). As DNA, the CDR3 is TGTGCCAGCAGCTTGGTAGACAGGGGCACAGATACGCAGTATTTT. Amino acids: CASSLVDRGTDTQYF.